A single sample is the source of the 18 T cell receptor beta chains below, sequenced in a study of cytomegalovirus exposure and HLA in healthy donors. The repertoire was sequenced with immunoSEQ multiplex PCR; TCRdb's copy has only in-frame clones and lacks some. The sample contains more than 20,000 clones, under 98% of which appear only once. The source material was PBMCs. The receptors come from a young man in good health and CMV-seropositive.

The chain has TRBV19 and TRBJ1-2; the match to TRBD1 covers 7 bases. Germline V gives CDR1 LNHDA, CDR2 SQIVND (reference sequence). The CDR3 consists of 14 residues. Losses at the gene ends were 5 bases for V and 3 bases for J; bases not matched to a gene: 6. The CDR3 coding sequence is TGTGCCAGTAGTTCCGGGACAGCCTACTATGGCTACACCTTC. Its translation: CASSSGTAYYGYTF.

The V call is TRBV9, the J call TRBJ2-5; 9 bases fit TRBD1. The CDR3 is made up of 19 amino acids. From germline, CDR1 is SGDLS and CDR2 YYNGEE. The trim removed 3 bases at V and 5 bases at J, leaving 20 bases unmatched. CDR3 sequence reads: CASSEPGQGILAGTETQYF. The CDR3 DNA is TGTGCCAGCAGCGAACCGGGACAGGGTATTTTGGCTGGAACGGAGACCCAGTACTTC.

The chain joins TRBV30 to TRBJ1-1; D may be TRBD1 (6 bases). Germline V lookup: CDR1 GTSNPN, CDR2 SVGIG (reference sequence). V shed 5 bases and J shed 0 bases, with 10 bases lying between them. This CDR3 is built from 13 residues. The CDR3 DNA follows: TGTGCCTGGGACAGGCTAATGAACACTGAAGCTTTCTTT. Its protein product is CAWDRLMNTEAFF.

J is TRBJ2-1 and V is TRBV29-1; 10 positions agree with TRBD2. J was trimmed by 0 bases and V by 4 bases; bases with no gene match: 3. This CDR3 has 15 residues. The germline gives CDR1 SQVTM, CDR2 ANQGSEA. The CDR3 sequence is CSVASGRVSYNEQFF. For the CDR3, the DNA is TGCAGCGTTGCTAGCGGGAGAGTCTCCTACAATGAGCAGTTCTTC.

V is TRBV10-1 and J is TRBJ2-1; D is undetermined. This CDR3 has 13 residues. From germline, CDR1 is WNHNN and CDR2 SYGVQD (reference sequence). Between the trimmed V and J ends, which lost 3 bases and 4 bases, there was a span of 7 bases. The CDR3 sequence: CASSDPRYNEQFF. The CDR3 coding sequence is TGCGCCAGCAGTGATCCCAGATACAATGAGCAGTTCTTC.

The chain couples TRBV13 to TRBJ2-5; TRBD2 is a possible D gene (6 bases). Germline V gene data show CDR1 as PRHDT and CDR2 as FYEKMQ (reference sequence). Trimming took off 0 bases at V and 4 bases at J, with 24 bases between the two ends. The CDR3 length is 19 residues. The CDR3 coding sequence is TGTGCCAGCAGCTTAGGACCCCGCTATGGCAGGGAGGCCCCAGAGACCCAGTACTTC. It codes for CASSLGPRYGREAPETQYF. The whole variable domain, remainder taken from reference TRBV13 and TRBJ2-5, is AAGVIQSPRHLIKEKRETATLKCYPIPRHDTVYWYQQGPGQDPQFLISFYEKMQSDKGSIPDRFSAQQFSDYHSELNMSSLELGDSALYFCASSLGPRYGREAPETQYFGPGTRLLVL.

This chain uses TRBV5-1 with TRBJ2-3, with D hard to call. The CDR3 is 15 residues long. Germline CDR1 and CDR2: SGHRS and YFSETQ. The germline V and J ends were trimmed by 4 bases and 0 bases, with 12 bases remaining between them. CDR3 in DNA: TGCGCCAGCAGCCTAGACGGTGCTAGCACAGATACGCAGTATTTT. Its protein product is CASSLDGASTDTQYF.

This clone was recorded once. This chain connects TRBV28 to TRBJ2-1; 7 nucleotides align to TRBD2. The CDR3 is made up of 13 amino acids. The germline CDR1 and CDR2 sequences are MDHEN and SYDVKM. J lost 7 bases, V lost 2 bases, and 2 bases had no gene match. Here the CDR3 DNA reads TGTGCCAGCAGTTTAGCGGGAGTGAATGAGCAGTTCTTC. It specifies CASSLAGVNEQFF.

The chain recombines TRBV2 with TRBJ1-1; D gene ambiguous. The length of the CDR3 is 14 residues. V was pared by 8 bases and J by 0 bases, with 13 bases between. Looked up from germline, CDR1 is SNHLY and CDR2 is FYNNEI. CDR3 bases: TGTGCCAGCCCCCGGCGCGGGATGAACACTGAAGCTTTCTTT. It specifies CASPRRGMNTEAFF. The complete variable domain, with remaining parts taken from reference TRBV2 and TRBJ1-1, reads EPEVTQTPSHQVTQMGQEVILRCVPISNHLYFYWYRQILGQKVEFLVSFYNNEISEKSEIFDDQFSVERPDGSNFTLKIRSTKLEDSAMYFCASPRRGMNTEAFFGQGTRLTVV.

The V and J genes are TRBV9 and TRBJ2-3; TRBD2 agrees at 14 bases. V trimming: 0 bases; J trimming: 1 base; junction bases outside the gene matches: 7. Germline V gene lookup returns CDR1 SGDLS and CDR2 YYNGEE. This CDR3 spans 19 amino acids. Written as DNA, the CDR3 is TGTGCCAGCAGCGTAGCCCCGGGACTAGCGGGAGAGGGCACAGATACGCAGTATTTT. Protein: CASSVAPGLAGEGTDTQYF.

V and J are TRBV9 and TRBJ2-2; 10 positions agree with TRBD2. V was pared by 0 bases and J by 6 bases, with 8 bases of the junction left unmatched. CDR3 size: 17 residues. Germline V CDR1 and CDR2: SGDLS, YYNGEE. CDR3 protein: CASSVVHGLAAPGELFF. CDR3 DNA sequence: TGTGCCAGCAGCGTAGTCCACGGACTAGCGGCTCCCGGGGAGCTGTTTTTT. The entire variable domain, with the rest obtained from reference TRBV9 and TRBJ2-2, is as follows: DSGVTQTPKHLITATGQRVTLRCSPRSGDLSVYWYQQSLDQGLQFLIQYYNGEERAKGNILERFSAQQFPDLHSELNLSSLELGDSALYFCASSVVHGLAAPGELFFGEGSRLTVL.

V and J are TRBV6-5 and TRBJ1-1; TRBD1 matches 8 bases. The trim removed 8 bases at V and 8 bases at J, leaving 13 bases unmatched. CDR3 length: 14 residues. Germline values: CDR1 MNHEY, CDR2 SVGAGI. CDR3 residues: CASSLRTGPIEAFF. The CDR3 DNA is TGTGCCAGCTCCCTTAGGACAGGGCCGATAGAAGCTTTCTTT.

The V and J genes are TRBV27 and TRBJ2-3, with 8 nucleotides matching TRBD1. CDR1 is MNHEY, CDR2 SMNVEV, per germline (reference sequence). V lost 0 bases and J lost 2; bases outside the gene matches: 10. This CDR3 region has 18 residues. In DNA form, the CDR3 reads TGTGCCAGCAGTTTATCCGCTGGCAGGGGGCTCTACACAGATACGCAGTATTTT. It is translated as CASSLSAGRGLYTDTQYF.

V usage is TRBV4-1 and J usage is TRBJ1-4, with D unresolved. The germline gives CDR1 MGHRA, CDR2 YSYEKL. The CDR3 sequence is 18 residues long. Between the trimmed V and J ends, which lost 1 base and 0 bases, there was a span of 15 bases. The CDR3 sequence: CASSQVSPLLATNEKLFF. The CDR3 DNA follows: TGCGCCAGCAGCCAAGTGAGTCCCCTCCTCGCAACTAATGAAAAACTGTTTTTT.

The chain carries TRBV7-2 and TRBJ2-3, with TRBD2 matching over 7 bases. CDR3 size: 14 residues. Germline assignment: CDR1 SGHTA and CDR2 FQGNSA. Unmatched junction bases numbered 6, after V lost 5 bases and J lost 4 bases. The CDR3 sequence is CASSPGTTADTQYF. The CDR3 nucleotides read TGTGCCAGCAGCCCTGGGACTACCGCAGATACGCAGTATTTT.

The chain recombines TRBV18 with TRBJ2-3; D perhaps matches TRBD2 (5 bases). From germline, CDR1 is KGHSH and CDR2 LQKENI. The CDR3 consists of 14 residues. The ends were cut back, 3 bases at V and 4 bases at J, with 11 bases in the middle. The CDR3 reads CASSPELAPDTQYF. The CDR3, as DNA: TGTGCCAGCTCACCGGAGCTAGCCCCAGATACGCAGTATTTT.

The rearrangement uses TRBV6-6 and TRBJ2-7; the match to TRBD1 covers 9 bases. CDR1 MNHNY and CDR2 SVGAGI come from the germline V gene (reference sequence). Trimming took 0 bases from V and 7 from J; bases not matched to a gene: 7. The CDR3 covers 15 residues. The CDR3 sequence is CASSYSSQGAPEQYF. The CDR3 DNA follows: TGTGCCAGCAGTTACTCCTCACAGGGGGCGCCAGAGCAGTACTTC.

V usage is TRBV5-1 and J usage is TRBJ1-1; D remains unclear. This CDR3 has 14 residues. V lost 1 base, J lost 0 bases, and 7 bases lay in between. Germline V CDR1 and CDR2: SGHRS, YFSETQ. The DNA for the CDR3 is TGCGCCAGCAGCTTGACGGCGGTGAACACTGAAGCTTTCTTT. Its protein product is CASSLTAVNTEAFF.